The rows below give T cell receptor beta chains drawn from one sample of a study of blood T cell repertoires in COVID-19. This table comes from immunoSEQ multiplex PCR, and its TCRdb copy is limited to in-frame clones, with some not included. The sample includes some 210,000 clones, roughly 90% seen only once; the top ten take under 7.5%. Sequenced input: peripheral blood. The receptors come from a man aged 55-75 years who had recovered from COVID-19. Both conserved end residues are part of each CDR3. The order of the fields is V gene, clone size, D gene, J gene, CDR3 protein, CDR3 DNA. The D gene is left open where the match is weak. Not all rows give a size; the values are once, few, many and, for expanded clones, a class.

v_gene: TRBV11-2; abundance: NA; d_gene: TRBD1; j_gene: TRBJ1-1; CDR3aa: CASSLGQGPPLGAFF; CDR3nt: TGTGCCAGCAGCTTGGGACAGGGGCCTCCCTTAGGAGCTTTCTTT
v_gene: TRBV7-8; abundance: NA; d_gene: NA; j_gene: TRBJ1-2; CDR3aa: CASSLDEARGYTF; CDR3nt: TGTGCCAGCAGCTTAGACGAGGCACGTGGCTACACCTTC
v_gene: TRBV3-1/TRBV3-2; abundance: NA; d_gene: TRBD1; j_gene: TRBJ2-7; CDR3aa: CASSQDTGGNEQYF; CDR3nt: TGTGCCAGCAGCCAAGATACAGGGGGCAACGAGCAGTACTTC
v_gene: TRBV5-1; abundance: NA; d_gene: TRBD1; j_gene: TRBJ2-3; CDR3aa: CASSLDFIQGQGAADTQYF; CDR3nt: TGCGCCAGCAGCTTGGATTTTATCCAAGGACAGGGGGCGGCAGATACGCAGTATTTT
v_gene: TRBV7-9; abundance: NA; d_gene: NA; j_gene: TRBJ1-1; CDR3aa: CASSPTLLNTEAFF; CDR3nt: TGTGCCAGCAGCCCCACATTACTGAACACTGAAGCTTTCTTT
v_gene: TRBV19; abundance: NA; d_gene: TRBD1; j_gene: TRBJ2-7; CDR3aa: CASSTRDRVHEQYF; CDR3nt: TGTGCCAGTAGTACCCGGGACAGGGTTCACGAGCAGTACTTC
v_gene: TRBV27; abundance: NA; d_gene: TRBD1; j_gene: TRBJ2-6; CDR3aa: CASSFLSRGHGANVLTF; CDR3nt: TGTGCCAGCAGTTTTCTTTCCAGGGGGCATGGGGCCAACGTCCTGACTTTC
v_gene: TRBV5-1; abundance: NA; d_gene: NA; j_gene: TRBJ1-1; CDR3aa: CASTGGGAGTEAFF; CDR3nt: TGCGCCAGCACGGGTGGCGGGGCAGGCACTGAAGCTTTCTTT
v_gene: TRBV5-6; abundance: NA; d_gene: NA; j_gene: TRBJ1-2; CDR3aa: CASSARVNYGYTF; CDR3nt: TGTGCCAGCAGCGCCAGGGTTAACTATGGCTACACCTTC
v_gene: TRBV7-3; abundance: once; d_gene: NA; j_gene: TRBJ2-2; CDR3aa: CASSSVLRGNTGELFF; CDR3nt: TGTGCCAGCAGCTCCGTCCTCAGGGGGAACACCGGGGAGCTGTTTTTT
v_gene: TRBV27; abundance: NA; d_gene: NA; j_gene: TRBJ2-5; CDR3aa: CASRPRGWETQYF; CDR3nt: TGTGCCAGCCGGCCCCGGGGGTGGGAGACCCAGTACTTC
v_gene: TRBV19; abundance: NA; d_gene: TRBD1; j_gene: TRBJ2-1; CDR3aa: CASEGTGTKRYNEQFF; CDR3nt: TGTGCCAGTGAAGGGACAGGTACGAAAAGGTACAATGAGCAGTTCTTC
v_gene: TRBV5-4; abundance: NA; d_gene: NA; j_gene: TRBJ1-5; CDR3aa: CASSRDRYQPQHF; CDR3nt: TGTGCCAGCAGCCGAGACAGATATCAGCCCCAGCATTTT
v_gene: TRBV19; abundance: NA; d_gene: NA; j_gene: TRBJ2-7; CDR3aa: CASNAGAGEQYF; CDR3nt: TGTGCCTCAAACGCGGGGGCCGGCGAGCAGTACTTC
v_gene: TRBV9; abundance: NA; d_gene: NA; j_gene: TRBJ2-1; CDR3aa: CASSVEGDKYNEQFF; CDR3nt: TGTGCCAGCAGCGTAGAGGGGGACAAGTACAATGAGCAGTTCTTC
v_gene: TRBV11-2; abundance: NA; d_gene: TRBD2; j_gene: TRBJ2-3; CDR3aa: CASSKQRESGDTQYF; CDR3nt: TGTGCCAGCAGCAAACAGCGGGAGTCCGGAGATACGCAGTATTTT
v_gene: TRBV19; abundance: NA; d_gene: NA; j_gene: TRBJ1-6; CDR3aa: CASSVGRGGPLHF; CDR3nt: TGTGCCAGTAGTGTCGGCCGGGGAGGACCCCTCCACTTT
v_gene: TRBV18; abundance: NA; d_gene: TRBD2; j_gene: TRBJ2-3; CDR3aa: CASSPRRGVTDTQYF; CDR3nt: TGTGCCAGCTCGCCTCGGCGGGGGGTCACAGATACGCAGTATTTT
v_gene: TRBV18; abundance: once; d_gene: NA; j_gene: TRBJ1-3; CDR3aa: CASSPITNPSSGNTIYF; CDR3nt: TGTGCCAGCTCACCGATAACTAATCCAAGCTCTGGAAACACCATATATTTT